This T cell receptor beta chain was recovered during a study of T cell responses to AZD1222 COVID-19 vaccine. Sequenced by immunoSEQ multiplex PCR; TCRdb stores in-frame clones only, minus some. The sample lists approximately 100,000 clones, 80% to 90% occurring once. In regard to this clone: The antigen is undetermined.

Investigators merged groups given second doses at roughly 4 or roughly 12 weeks. Unmatched junction bases numbered 2, after V lost 2 bases and J lost 3 bases. This CDR3 region has 14 residues. Germline V gene sequence: CDR1 SGHTA, CDR2 FQGNSA. The study's findings and limits: There were repertoire samples only from the period after the peak T cell response. Among AZD1222 vaccinees, only 5 to 7 were seropositive at baseline.

The input for sequencing was peripheral blood, taken 28 days after the second AZD1222 dose. The sequence was collected from an adult who received the AZD1222 COVID-19 vaccine. V is TRBV7-2 and J is TRBJ2-7; 9 nucleotides line up with TRBD1. The CDR3 region is CASSLPTGGYEQYF. CDR3 nucleotides: TGTGCCAGCAGCTTACCGACAGGGGGCTACGAGCAGTACTTC.